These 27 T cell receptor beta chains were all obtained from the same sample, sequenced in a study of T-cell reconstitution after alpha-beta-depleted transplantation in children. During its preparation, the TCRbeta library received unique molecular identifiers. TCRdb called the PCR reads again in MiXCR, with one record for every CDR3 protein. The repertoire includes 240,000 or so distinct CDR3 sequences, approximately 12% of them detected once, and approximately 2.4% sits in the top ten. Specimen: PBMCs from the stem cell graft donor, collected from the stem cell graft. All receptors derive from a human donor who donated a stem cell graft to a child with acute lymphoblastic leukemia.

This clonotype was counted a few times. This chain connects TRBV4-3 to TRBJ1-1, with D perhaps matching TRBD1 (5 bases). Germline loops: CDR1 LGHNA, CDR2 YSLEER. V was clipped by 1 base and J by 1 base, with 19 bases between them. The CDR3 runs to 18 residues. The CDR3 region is CASSQVTRGNLGNTEAFF. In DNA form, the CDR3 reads TGCGCCAGCAGCCAAGTCACACGGGGCAACTTGGGGAACACTGAAGCTTTCTTT.

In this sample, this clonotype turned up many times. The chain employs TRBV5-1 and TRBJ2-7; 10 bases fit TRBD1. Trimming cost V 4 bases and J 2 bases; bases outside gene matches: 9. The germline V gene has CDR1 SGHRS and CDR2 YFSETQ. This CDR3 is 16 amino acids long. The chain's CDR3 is CASSKVQGTGAYEQYF. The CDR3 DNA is TGCGCCAGCAGCAAAGTTCAAGGGACAGGGGCCTACGAGCAGTACTTC.

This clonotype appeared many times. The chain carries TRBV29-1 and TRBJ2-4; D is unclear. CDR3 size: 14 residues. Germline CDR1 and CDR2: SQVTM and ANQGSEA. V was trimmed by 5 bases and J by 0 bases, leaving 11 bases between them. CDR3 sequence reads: CSVLLRLAKNIQYF. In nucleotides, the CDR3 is TGCAGCGTTTTGCTACGCTTAGCCAAAAACATTCAGTACTTC.

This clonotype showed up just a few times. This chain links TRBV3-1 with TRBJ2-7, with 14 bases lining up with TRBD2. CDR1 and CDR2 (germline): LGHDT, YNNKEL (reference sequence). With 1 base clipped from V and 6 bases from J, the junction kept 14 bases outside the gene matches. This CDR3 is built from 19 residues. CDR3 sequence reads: CASSQGQTSGRAGASEQYF. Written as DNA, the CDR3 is TGTGCCAGCAGCCAAGGACAGACTAGCGGGAGGGCCGGTGCTTCCGAGCAGTACTTC.

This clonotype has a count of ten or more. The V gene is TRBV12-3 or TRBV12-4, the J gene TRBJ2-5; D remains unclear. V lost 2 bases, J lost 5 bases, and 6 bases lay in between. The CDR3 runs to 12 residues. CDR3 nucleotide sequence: TGTGCCAGCAGTTTATCCACGGAGACCCAGTACTTC. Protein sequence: CASSLSTETQYF.

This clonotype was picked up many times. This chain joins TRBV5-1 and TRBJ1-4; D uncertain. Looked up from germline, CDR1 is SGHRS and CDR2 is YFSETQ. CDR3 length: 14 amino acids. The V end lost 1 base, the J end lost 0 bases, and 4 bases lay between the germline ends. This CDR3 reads CASSLSSTNEKLFF. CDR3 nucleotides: TGCGCCAGCAGCTTGAGCTCAACTAATGAAAAACTGTTTTTT.

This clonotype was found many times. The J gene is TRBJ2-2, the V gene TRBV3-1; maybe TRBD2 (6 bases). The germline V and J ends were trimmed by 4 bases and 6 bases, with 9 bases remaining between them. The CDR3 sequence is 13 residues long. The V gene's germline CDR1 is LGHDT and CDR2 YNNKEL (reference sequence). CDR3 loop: CASSPGVSGELFF. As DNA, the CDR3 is TGTGCCAGCAGCCCGGGGGTCTCCGGGGAGCTGTTTTTT.

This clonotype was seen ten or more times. CDR3 residues: CASRPTSGGSTDTQYF. In DNA, the CDR3 is TGTGCCAGCAGGCCTACTAGCGGGGGGTCCACAGATACGCAGTATTTT. The rearrangement uses TRBV12-3 or TRBV12-4 and TRBJ2-3; TRBD2 matches 12 bases. The CDR3 has 16 amino acids. Trimming at V came to 6 bases and at J to 2 bases, leaving 6 bases not matched to a gene.

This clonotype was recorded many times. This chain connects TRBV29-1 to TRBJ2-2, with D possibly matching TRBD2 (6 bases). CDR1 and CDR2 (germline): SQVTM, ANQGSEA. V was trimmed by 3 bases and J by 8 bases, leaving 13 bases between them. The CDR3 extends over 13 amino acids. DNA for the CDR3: TGCAGCGTTGAGTCTAGCGCTAAGGGGGAGCTGTTTTTT. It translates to CSVESSAKGELFF.

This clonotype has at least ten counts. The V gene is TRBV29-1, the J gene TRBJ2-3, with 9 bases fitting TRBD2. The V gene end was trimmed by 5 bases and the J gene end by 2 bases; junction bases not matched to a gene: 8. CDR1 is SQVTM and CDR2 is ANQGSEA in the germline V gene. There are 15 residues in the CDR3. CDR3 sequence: CSVSLIAGDTDTQYF. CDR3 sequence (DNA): TGCAGCGTTTCCCTTATAGCGGGGGACACAGATACGCAGTATTTT.

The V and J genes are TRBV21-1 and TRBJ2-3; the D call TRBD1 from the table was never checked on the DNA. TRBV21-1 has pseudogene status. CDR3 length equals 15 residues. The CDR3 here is CASSGPKADTDTQYF. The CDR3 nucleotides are TGTGCCAGCAGCGGTCCCAAAGCGGACACAGATACGCAGTATTTT.

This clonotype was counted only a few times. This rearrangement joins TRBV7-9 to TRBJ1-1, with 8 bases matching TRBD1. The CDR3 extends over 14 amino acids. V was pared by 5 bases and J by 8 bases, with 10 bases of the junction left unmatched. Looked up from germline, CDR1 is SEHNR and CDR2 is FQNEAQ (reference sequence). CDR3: CASSQQGAREEAFF. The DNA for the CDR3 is TGTGCCAGCAGCCAGCAGGGGGCGCGGGAGGAAGCTTTCTTT.

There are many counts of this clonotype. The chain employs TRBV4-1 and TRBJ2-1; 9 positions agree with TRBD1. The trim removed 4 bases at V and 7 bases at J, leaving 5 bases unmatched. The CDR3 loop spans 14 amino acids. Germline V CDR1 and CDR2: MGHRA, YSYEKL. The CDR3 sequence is CASSPGQGWNEQFF. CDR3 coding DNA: TGCGCCAGCAGCCCCGGACAGGGGTGGAATGAGCAGTTCTTC.

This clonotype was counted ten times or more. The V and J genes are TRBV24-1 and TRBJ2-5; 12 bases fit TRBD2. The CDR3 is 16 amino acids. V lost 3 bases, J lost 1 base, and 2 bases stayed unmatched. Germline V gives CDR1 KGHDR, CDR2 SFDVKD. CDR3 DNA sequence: TGTGCCACCAGTGATCCGGGACTAGCGGGCCAAGAGACCCAGTACTTC. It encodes CATSDPGLAGQETQYF.

The CDR3 spells CASSRRGSGDEKLFF. The CDR3 coding sequence is TGTGCCAGCAGCCGCAGGGGTTCAGGGGATGAAAAACTGTTTTTT. This chain uses TRBV7-9 with TRBJ1-4; tentative D call: TRBD1 (6 bases). The CDR3 is 15 amino acids. Deletions cut 5 bases from V and 6 bases from J, with 16 bases between. Per germline, CDR1 SEHNR and CDR2 FQNEAQ (reference sequence).

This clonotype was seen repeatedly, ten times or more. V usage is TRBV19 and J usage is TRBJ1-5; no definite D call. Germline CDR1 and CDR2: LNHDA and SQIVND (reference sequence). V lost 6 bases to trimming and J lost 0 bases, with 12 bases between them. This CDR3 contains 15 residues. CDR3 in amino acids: CASSPLGSSNQPQHF. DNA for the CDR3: TGTGCCAGTAGCCCGCTGGGGTCTAGCAATCAGCCCCAGCATTTT.

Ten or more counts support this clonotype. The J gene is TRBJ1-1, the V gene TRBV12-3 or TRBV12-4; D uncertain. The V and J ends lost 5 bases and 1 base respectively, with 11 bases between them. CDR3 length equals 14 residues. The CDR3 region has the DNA TGTGCCAGCAGTCCTCCTGTGAGGAACACTGAAGCTTTCTTT. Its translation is CASSPPVRNTEAFF.

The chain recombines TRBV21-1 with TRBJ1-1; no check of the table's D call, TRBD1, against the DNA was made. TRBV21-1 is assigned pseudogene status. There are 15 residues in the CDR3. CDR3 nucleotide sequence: TGTGCCAGCAGCAAAGCTTCCAGGGGGGACACTGAAGCTTTCTTT. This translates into CASSKASRGDTEAFF.

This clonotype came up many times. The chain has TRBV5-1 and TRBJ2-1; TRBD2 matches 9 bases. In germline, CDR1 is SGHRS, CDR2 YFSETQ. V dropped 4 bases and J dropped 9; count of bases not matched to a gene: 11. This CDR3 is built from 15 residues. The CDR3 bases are TGCGCCAGCAGCCCCGAGCGGGGGGCGCGGGGTGAGCAGTTCTTC. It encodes CASSPERGARGEQFF.

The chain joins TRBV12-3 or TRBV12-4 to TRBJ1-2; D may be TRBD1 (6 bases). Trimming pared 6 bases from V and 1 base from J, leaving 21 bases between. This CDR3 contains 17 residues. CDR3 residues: CASRRPPGHYVNYGYTF. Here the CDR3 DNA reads TGTGCCAGCAGACGGCCGCCGGGACATTACGTTAACTATGGCTACACCTTC.

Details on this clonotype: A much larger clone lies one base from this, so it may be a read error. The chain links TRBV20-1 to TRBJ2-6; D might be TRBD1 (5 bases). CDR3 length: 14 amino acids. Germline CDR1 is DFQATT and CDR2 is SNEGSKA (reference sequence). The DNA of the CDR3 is TGCAGTGCCGGAAGGATCTCTGGGGCCAACGACCTGACTTTC. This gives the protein CSAGRISGANDLTF.

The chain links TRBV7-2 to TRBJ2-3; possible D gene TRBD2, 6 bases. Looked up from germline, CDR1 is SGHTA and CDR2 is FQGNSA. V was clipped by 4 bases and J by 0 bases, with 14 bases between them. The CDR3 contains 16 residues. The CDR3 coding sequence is TGTGCCAGCAGCTCGATGGGGCGGGGAAGCACAGATACGCAGTATTTT. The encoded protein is CASSSMGRGSTDTQYF.

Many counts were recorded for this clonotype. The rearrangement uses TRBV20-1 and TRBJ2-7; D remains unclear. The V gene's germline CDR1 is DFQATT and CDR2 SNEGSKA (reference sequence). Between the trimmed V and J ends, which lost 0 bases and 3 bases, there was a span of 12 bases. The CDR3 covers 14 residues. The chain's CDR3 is CSARDSSAYYEQYF. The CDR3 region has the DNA TGCAGTGCTAGAGATTCCAGCGCATACTACGAGCAGTACTTC.

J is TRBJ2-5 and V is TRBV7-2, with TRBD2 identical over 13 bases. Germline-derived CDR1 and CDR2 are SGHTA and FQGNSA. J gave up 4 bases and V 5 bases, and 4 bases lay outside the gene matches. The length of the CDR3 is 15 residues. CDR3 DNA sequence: TGTGCCAGCAGCCGACTAGCGGGAGGAGGAGAGACCCAGTACTTC. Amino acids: CASSRLAGGGETQYF.

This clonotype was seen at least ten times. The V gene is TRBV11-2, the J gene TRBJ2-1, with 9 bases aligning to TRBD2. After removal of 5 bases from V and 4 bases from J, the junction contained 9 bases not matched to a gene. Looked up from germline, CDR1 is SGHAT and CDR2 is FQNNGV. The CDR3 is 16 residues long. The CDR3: CASSATTSGFYNEQFF. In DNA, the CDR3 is TGTGCCAGCAGCGCGACGACTAGCGGATTTTACAATGAGCAGTTCTTC.

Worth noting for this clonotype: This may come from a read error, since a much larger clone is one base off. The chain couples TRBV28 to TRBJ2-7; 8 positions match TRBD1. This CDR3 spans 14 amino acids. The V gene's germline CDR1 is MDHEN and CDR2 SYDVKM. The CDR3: CGSSSRTGPYEQYF. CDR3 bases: TGTGGCAGCAGTAGTAGGACAGGGCCCTACGAGCAGTACTTC. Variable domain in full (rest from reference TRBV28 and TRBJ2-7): DVKVTQSSRYLVKRTGEKVFLECVQDMDHENMFWYRQDPGLGLRLIYFSYDVKMKEKGDIPEGYSVSREKKERFSLILESASTNQTSMYLCGSSSRTGPYEQYFGPGTRLTVT.

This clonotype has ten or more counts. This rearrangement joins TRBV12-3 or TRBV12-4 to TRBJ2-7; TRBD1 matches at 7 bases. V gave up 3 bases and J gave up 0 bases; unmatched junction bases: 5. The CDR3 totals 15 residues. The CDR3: CASSFSGTASYEQYF. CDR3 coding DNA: TGTGCCAGCAGTTTTTCCGGGACAGCCTCCTACGAGCAGTACTTC.